Presented here are 25 T cell receptor beta chains from one specimen sequenced in a study of T cells expressing NK-cell markers. TCRdb reprocessed the 5' RACE reads and stores each CDR3 protein as one record, lacking DNA. This table lists a few hundred thousand distinct CDR3 sequences. Sequenced: blood T cells: a sorted CD56 or NKG2C T cell subset, CD4+ or CD8+ T cells, or bulk PBMC T cells (not recorded which). These receptors were obtained from a woman aged 45-65 years in good health.

This chain connects TRBV7-9 to TRBJ2-1; lacking DNA, the TRBD1 call made by TCRdb goes unchecked. This CDR3 is built from 13 residues. The germline CDR1 and CDR2 sequences are SEHNR and FQNEAQ (reference sequence). The CDR3 sequence: CASSLAPGPAQFF. Based on the CDR3 plus reference TRBV7-9 and TRBJ2-1, the full variable domain is DTGVSQNPRHKITKRGQNVTFRCDPISEHNRLYWYRQTLGQGPEFLTYFQNEAQLEKSRLLSDRFSAERPKGSFSTLEIQRTEQGDSAMYLCASSLAPGPAQFFGPGTRLTVL.

The CDR3 reads CSARADSLRSSSYNEQFF. The chain couples TRBV20-1 to TRBJ2-1; no DNA is available, so the TRBD1 call from TCRdb remains unchecked. CDR1 is DFQATT and CDR2 is SNEGSKA in the germline V gene (reference sequence). This CDR3 has 18 residues.

V gene TRBV7-6 combines with J gene TRBJ2-1; there is no DNA to check the TCRdb D call of TRBD2. CDR1 is SGHVS, CDR2 FNYEAQ, per germline. The length of the CDR3 is 13 residues. The CDR3: CASSSRRSNEQFF.

The chain combines TRBV5-1 with TRBJ2-3; with no DNA, the TCRdb D assignment of TRBD1 cannot be verified. Germline CDR1 reads SGHRS; CDR2 reads YFSETQ. The CDR3 is 14 residues long. This chain's CDR3 is CASSPGHGTDTQYF.

The gene calls are TRBV5-1 and TRBJ2-5; TCRdb indicates TRBD1, and absent DNA this call remains unverified. There are 14 residues in the CDR3. Germline V gives CDR1 SGHRS, CDR2 YFSETQ. CDR3 in amino acids: CASGAGTTRETQYF.

V gene TRBV5-1 combines with J gene TRBJ2-6. The germline gives CDR1 SGHRS, CDR2 YFSETQ. The CDR3 has 12 amino acids. This CDR3 reads CASRAGANVLTF.

The CDR3 sequence is CASSFLAIPTASYQPQHF. The V and J genes are TRBV28 and TRBJ1-5. Germline V gene data show CDR1 as MDHEN and CDR2 as SYDVKM. CDR3 size: 18 residues.

The chain is built from TRBV6-1 and TRBJ2-6. This CDR3 is built from 17 residues. Germline V CDR1 and CDR2: MNHNS, SASEGT. The CDR3 loop reads CASSPRGSSSGANVLTF.

The J gene is TRBJ2-7, the V gene TRBV20-1; TCRdb's D gene call, TRBD2, goes unchecked for lack of DNA. The CDR3 loop spans 15 amino acids. CDR1 and CDR2 (germline): DFQATT, SNEGSKA (reference sequence). The CDR3 spells CSASSGTGGPYEQYF.

V gene TRBV6-5 combines with J gene TRBJ1-2; the D call of TRBD1 rests on TCRdb alone, since no DNA is present to check it. Germline CDR1 is MNHEY and CDR2 is SVGAGI. CDR3 length equals 13 residues. The CDR3 here is CASTMGQFYGYTF.

The rearrangement links TRBV7-2 to TRBJ2-1; TCRdb's D call, TRBD2, is unchecked because there is no DNA. This CDR3 has 15 residues. Germline V CDR1 and CDR2: SGHTA, FQGNSA. The CDR3 protein is CASSSLSGRGGEQFF.

CDR3: CASSLSSGLEAFF. The gene calls are TRBV3-1 and TRBJ1-1. The CDR3 consists of 13 residues. The germline V gene has CDR1 LGHDT and CDR2 YNNKEL (reference sequence). Based on the CDR3 plus reference TRBV3-1 and TRBJ1-1, the full variable domain is DTAVSQTPKYLVTQMGNDKSIKCEQNLGHDTMYWYKQDSKKFLKIMFSYNNKELIINETVPNRFSPKSPDKAHLNLHINSLELGDSAVYFCASSLSSGLEAFFGQGTRLTVV.

The chain uses TRBV5-1 and TRBJ2-1. This CDR3 has 14 amino acids. Germline V gives CDR1 SGHRS, CDR2 YFSETQ. The CDR3 sequence: CASSDDTAYNEQFF.

The rearrangement uses TRBV5-5 and TRBJ1-2; lacking DNA, the TRBD1 call made by TCRdb goes unchecked. This CDR3 is 15 amino acids long. Looked up from germline, CDR1 is SGHKS and CDR2 is YYEKEE (reference sequence). The CDR3 here is CASSPMRTGTYGYTF.

J is TRBJ2-3 and V is TRBV20-1; TCRdb gives TRBD2 as the D gene, but with no DNA this cannot be confirmed. CDR3 length: 14 residues. Germline V gives CDR1 DFQATT, CDR2 SNEGSKA (reference sequence). The chain's CDR3 is CSARAGLTTDTQYF.

The J gene is TRBJ2-7, the V gene TRBV7-2; TCRdb calls TRBD2, which cannot be checked without DNA. Germline V gives CDR1 SGHTA, CDR2 FQGNSA. The CDR3 totals 17 residues. CDR3 sequence: CASSGRLLSGSSYEQYF.

This rearrangement joins TRBV3-1 to TRBJ2-6; TCRdb's D call, TRBD1, is unchecked because there is no DNA. The CDR3 length is 15 residues. Germline loops: CDR1 LGHDT, CDR2 YNNKEL (reference sequence). The CDR3 loop reads CASSQAGAGANVLTF.

This sequence joins TRBV24-1 and TRBJ1-2; the D gene TCRdb calls, TRBD1, cannot be checked with no DNA. The CDR3 has 15 amino acids. Per the germline V gene, CDR1 is KGHDR and CDR2 is SFDVKD. The CDR3 loop is CATSDPGQGFYGYTF.

The chain links TRBV12-3 or TRBV12-4 to TRBJ2-5; TCRdb designates TRBD1, a call that cannot be tested without DNA. CDR3 size: 16 residues. CDR3 loop: CASSLGDREWEETQYF.

This chain links TRBV11-2 with TRBJ2-2; TCRdb selects TRBD2, and the lack of DNA leaves this call unchecked. Germline V gene lookup returns CDR1 SGHAT and CDR2 FQNNGV. This CDR3 spans 14 amino acids. The CDR3 loop is CASRWLAGTGELFF.

This rearrangement joins TRBV6-6 to TRBJ2-1; no DNA is available, so the TRBD1 call from TCRdb remains unchecked. The CDR3 totals 16 residues. Germline CDR1 and CDR2: MNHNY and SVGAGI (reference sequence). Here the CDR3 reads CASSYPDRGVHNEQFF.

The chain joins TRBV6-6 to TRBJ1-1; the D gene TCRdb calls, TRBD1, cannot be checked with no DNA. Germline lookup yields CDR1 MNHNY and CDR2 SVGAGI (reference sequence). The CDR3 extends over 15 amino acids. This CDR3 is CASSQTGRVNTEAFF.

CDR3 residues: CASSLPEPALYEQYF. The genes are TRBV5-4 and TRBJ2-7; TCRdb proposes TRBD2, but this gene call is untestable without DNA. The CDR3 covers 15 residues. Germline V gene sequence: CDR1 SGHNT, CDR2 YYREEE (reference sequence).

The chain carries TRBV4-1 and TRBJ2-7; TCRdb returns TRBD2, unconfirmable since there is no DNA. CDR1 and CDR2 from the germline V gene are MGHRA and YSYEKL. This CDR3 has 16 amino acids. The CDR3 region is CASSPRGLAGSYEQYF.

The chain uses TRBV30 and TRBJ1-5; TCRdb returns TRBD1, unconfirmable since there is no DNA. Germline CDR1 is GTSNPN and CDR2 is SVGIG (reference sequence). The CDR3 consists of 14 residues. CDR3 region: CAWRGQGAGQPQHF.